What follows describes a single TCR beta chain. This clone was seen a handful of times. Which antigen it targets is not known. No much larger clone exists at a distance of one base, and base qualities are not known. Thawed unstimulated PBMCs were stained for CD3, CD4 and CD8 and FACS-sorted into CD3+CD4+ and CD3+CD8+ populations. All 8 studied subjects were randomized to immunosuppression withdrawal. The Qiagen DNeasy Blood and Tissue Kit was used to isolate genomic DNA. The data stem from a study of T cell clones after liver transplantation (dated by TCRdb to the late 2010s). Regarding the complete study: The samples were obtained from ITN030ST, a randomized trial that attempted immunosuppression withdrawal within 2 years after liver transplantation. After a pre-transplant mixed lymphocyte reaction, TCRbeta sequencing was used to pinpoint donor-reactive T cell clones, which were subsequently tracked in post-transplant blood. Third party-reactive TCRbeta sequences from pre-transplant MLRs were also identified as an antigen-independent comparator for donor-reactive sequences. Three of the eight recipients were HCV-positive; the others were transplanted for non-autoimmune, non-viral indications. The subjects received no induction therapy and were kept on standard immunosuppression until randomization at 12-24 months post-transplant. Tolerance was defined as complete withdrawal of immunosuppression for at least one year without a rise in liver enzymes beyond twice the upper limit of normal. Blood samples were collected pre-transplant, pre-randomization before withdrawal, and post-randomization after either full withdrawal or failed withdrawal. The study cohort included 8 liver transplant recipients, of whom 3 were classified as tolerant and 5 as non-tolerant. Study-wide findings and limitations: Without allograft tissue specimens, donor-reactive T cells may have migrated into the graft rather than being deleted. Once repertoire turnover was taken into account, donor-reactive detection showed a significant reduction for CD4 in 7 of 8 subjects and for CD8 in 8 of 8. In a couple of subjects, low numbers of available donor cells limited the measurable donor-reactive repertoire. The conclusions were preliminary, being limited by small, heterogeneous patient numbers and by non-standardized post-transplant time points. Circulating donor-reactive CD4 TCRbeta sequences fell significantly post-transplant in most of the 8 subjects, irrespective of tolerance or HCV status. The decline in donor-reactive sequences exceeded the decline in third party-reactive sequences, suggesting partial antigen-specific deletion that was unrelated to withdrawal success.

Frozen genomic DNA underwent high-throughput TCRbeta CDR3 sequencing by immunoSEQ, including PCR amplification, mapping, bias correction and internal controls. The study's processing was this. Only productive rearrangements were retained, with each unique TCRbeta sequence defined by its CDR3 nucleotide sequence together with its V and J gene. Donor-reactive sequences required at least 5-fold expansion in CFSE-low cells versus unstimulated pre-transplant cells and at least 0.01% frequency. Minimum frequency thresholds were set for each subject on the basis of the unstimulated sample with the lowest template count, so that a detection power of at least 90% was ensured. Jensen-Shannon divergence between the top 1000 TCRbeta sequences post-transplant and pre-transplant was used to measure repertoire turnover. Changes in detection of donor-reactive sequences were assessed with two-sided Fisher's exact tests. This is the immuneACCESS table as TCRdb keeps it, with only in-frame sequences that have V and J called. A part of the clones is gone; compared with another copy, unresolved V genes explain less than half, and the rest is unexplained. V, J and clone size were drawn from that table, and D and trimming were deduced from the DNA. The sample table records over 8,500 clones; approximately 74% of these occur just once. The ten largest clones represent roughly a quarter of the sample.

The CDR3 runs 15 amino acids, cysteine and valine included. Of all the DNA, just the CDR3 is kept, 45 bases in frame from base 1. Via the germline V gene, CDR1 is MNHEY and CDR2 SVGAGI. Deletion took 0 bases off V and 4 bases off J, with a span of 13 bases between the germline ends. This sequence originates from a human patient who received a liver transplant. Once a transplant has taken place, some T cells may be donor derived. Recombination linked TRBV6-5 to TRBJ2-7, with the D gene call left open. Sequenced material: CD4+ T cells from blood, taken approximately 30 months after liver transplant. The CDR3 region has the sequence CASSYSAKPYYEQYV. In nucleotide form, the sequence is TGTGCCAGCAGTTACTCTGCGAAACCTTATTACGAGCAGTACGTC.